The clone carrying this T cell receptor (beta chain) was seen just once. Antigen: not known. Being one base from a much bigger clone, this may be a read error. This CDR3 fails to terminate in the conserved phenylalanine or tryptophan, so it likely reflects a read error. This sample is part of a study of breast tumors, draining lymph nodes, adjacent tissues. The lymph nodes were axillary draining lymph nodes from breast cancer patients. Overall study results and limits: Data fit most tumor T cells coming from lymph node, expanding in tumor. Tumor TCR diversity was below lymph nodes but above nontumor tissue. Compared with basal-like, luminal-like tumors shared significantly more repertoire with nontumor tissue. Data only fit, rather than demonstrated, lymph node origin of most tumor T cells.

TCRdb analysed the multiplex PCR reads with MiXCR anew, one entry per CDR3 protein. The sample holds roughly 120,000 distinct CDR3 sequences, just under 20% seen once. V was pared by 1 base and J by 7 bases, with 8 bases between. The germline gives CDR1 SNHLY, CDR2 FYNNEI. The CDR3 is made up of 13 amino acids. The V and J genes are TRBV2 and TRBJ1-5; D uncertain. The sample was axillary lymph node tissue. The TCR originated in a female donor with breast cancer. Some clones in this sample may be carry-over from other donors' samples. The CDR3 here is CASSEEGSQPQHS. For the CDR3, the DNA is TGTGCCAGCAGTGAAGAGGGCTCGCAGCCCCAGCATTCT.